Below, one T cell receptor beta chain is given with its context. The antigen is unknown. Primers included in the PCR were 60 Vbeta and 13 Jbeta primers. Sequencing was performed with immunoSEQ multiplex PCR; in TCRdb, only in-frame clones are kept and a portion is missing. The sample consists of about 120,000 clones, around three quarters of them appearing once. This record belongs to a study of cytomegalovirus exposure and HLA in healthy donors. Regarding the study as a whole: Rare TCR sequences dominated, though some public TCRs recurred in many donors.

The V gene's germline CDR1 is GTSNPN and CDR2 SVGIG (reference sequence). V lost 3 bases and J lost 6; bases outside the gene matches: 6. This CDR3 comprises 15 residues. The source material was PBMCs. This TCR was sampled from a woman aged 30 to 39 in good health and CMV-seropositive. The rearrangement joins TRBV30 to TRBJ1-4, with 11 bases matching TRBD1. The CDR3 loop is CAWSPVGQGDEKLFF. DNA of the CDR3: TGTGCCTGGAGCCCGGTGGGACAGGGGGATGAAAAACTGTTTTTT. The entire variable domain, with the rest obtained from reference TRBV30 and TRBJ1-4, is as follows: SQTIHQWPATLVQPVGSPLSLECTVEGTSNPNLYWYRQAAGRGLQLLFYSVGIGQISSEVPQNLSASRPQDRQFILSSKKLLLSDSGFYLCAWSPVGQGDEKLFFGSGTQLSVL.